Detailed here is one T cell receptor beta chain. No cognate antigen has been identified for it. Base qualities are missing; no much larger clone stands one base away. The trial excluded patients who had a history of autoimmune disease or were on systemic immunosuppression. Peripheral blood for TCR sequencing was collected from all dose cohorts at baseline, on cycle 4 day 1, and on cycle 7 day 1. The samples were drawn from a first-in-human, open-label, multicenter phase I dose-escalation trial of ivuxolimab. Adults with locally advanced or metastatic head and neck squamous cell, hepatocellular, melanoma or renal cell carcinoma were enrolled in the trial. Before TCR sequencing, CD4+ and CD8+ T cells were separately sorted from peripheral blood. V is cut back by 10 bases and J by 7 bases, with 13 bases in the junction unmatched. The CDR3 runs 14 residues from the cysteine to the phenylalanine. The entry retains the CDR3 DNA only, 42 bases that are in frame from base 1. The germline V gene specifies ENHRY as CDR1 and SYGVKD as CDR2.

The sample is drawn from a study of OX40 agonist ivuxolimab in advanced cancers. At the level of the whole study: The costimulatory receptor OX40 (CD134) was targeted by ivuxolimab, a fully human IgG2 agonistic monoclonal antibody. Intravenous ivuxolimab was administered to patients every 2 weeks at six dose levels: 0.01, 0.1, 0.3, 1.5, 3 and 10 mg/kg. Among the roughly 50 dose-escalation patients, about 20 had hepatocellular carcinoma, approximately 15 melanoma, 9 renal cell carcinoma and 9 head and neck cancer. In the dose-escalation cohort, 65% to 90% of patients were male, and the mean age was about 55 years, with a range of roughly 20 to 85. Patients were allowed to have had prior anti-PD-1, anti-PD-L1 or anti-CTLA-4 therapy, and around two fifths of the dose-escalation patients had been treated with checkpoint inhibitors. Partial responses occurred in three dose-escalation patients, of whom one had hepatocellular carcinoma and two had cutaneous melanoma. The purpose of peripheral TCRbeta sequencing was to test whether ivuxolimab changed TCR sequence diversity and led to clonal T-cell expansion. The paper covers the monotherapy dose-escalation part of the phase I ivuxolimab trial, which included N of about 50 patients.

Genomic DNA was isolated from the sorted cells so that the TCRbeta CDR3 region could be sequenced. The immunoSEQ Assay was used for sequencing of TCRbeta CDR3 regions. The source is immuneACCESS, and TCRdb retained only in-frame sequences with V and J called. Part of the clones is not carried over; for the studies checked, unresolved V genes explain less than half of this, and the remainder is unexplained. Present in this sample are tens of thousands of clones, 84% of which were seen just once. The top ten constitute about 0.69% of the sample. Summary of the overall study and its limitations: The antigen specificity of the clonally expanded peripheral T cells was not determined. At doses from 0.1 to 3.0 mg/kg, clonal expansion was seen in both CD4+ and CD8+ blood T cells between baseline and week 6. In the 0.1-3.0 mg/kg groups, partial responders had among the lowest normalized peripheral clonal expansion, particularly in CD8+ T cells. Low levels of normalized T-cell clonal expansion were also seen in some patients who did not respond. On average, CD8+ T cells showed more expanded clones than CD4+ T cells after ivuxolimab.

Material: CD4+ or CD8+ T cells sorted from blood, obtained in a trial of the OX40 agonist ivuxolimab. The sequence came from an adult with an advanced solid tumor such as melanoma, head and neck, liver or kidney cancer. Here the chain combines TRBV10-3 and TRBJ2-1; TRBD1 matches 7 bases in the middle. The CDR3 amino acid sequence is: CANARDSPPNEQFF. The DNA sequence is TGTGCCAATGCTCGGGACAGCCCACCGAATGAGCAGTTCTTC.